This is a list of T cell receptor beta chains from one sample in a study of Tregs in tolerant kidney transplant recipients. The method was immunoSEQ multiplex PCR; TCRdb's version includes in-frame clones alone and lacks a portion of them. The top ten hold roughly 0.67% of the sample, which has some 240,000 clones, about 86% seen once. The sample comprised CD4+ T cells from blood. The receptor set was obtained from a human donor in good health. The CDR3 runs from the conserved cysteine through the conserved F or W. Fields, in order: V gene, clone size, J gene, CDR3 length, D gene, CDR3 protein, CDR3 DNA. A D gene is named only where the DNA matches it firmly. Clone size, where shown, is once, few, many, or a class for clones that have expanded.

TRBV25-1	few	TRBJ2-3	14	NA	CASSVRTSTDTQYF	TGTGCCAGCAGTGTCCGGACATCCACAGATACGCAGTATTTT
TRBV5-1	NA	TRBJ2-7	14	NA	CASSLVSGPYEQYF	TGCGCCAGCAGCCTCGTCTCCGGGCCCTACGAGCAGTACTTC
TRBV4-1	NA	TRBJ1-1	15	TRBD1	CASSHAGQGSAEAFF	TGTGCCAGCAGCCATGCGGGACAGGGGAGCGCTGAAGCTTTCTTT
TRBV21-1	NA	TRBJ1-1	17	NA	CASSKARGDEGNTEAFF	TGTGCCAGCAGCAAAGCGCGAGGGGATGAAGGGAACACTGAAGCTTTCTTT
TRBV7-2	NA	TRBJ2-3	16	TRBD2	CASSPGTSGGTDTQYF	TGTGCCAGCAGCCCGGGGACTAGCGGGGGCACAGATACGCAGTATTTT
TRBV30	NA	TRBJ1-5	13	TRBD1	CAWTRGLNQPQHF	TGTGCCTGGACAAGGGGGCTTAATCAGCCCCAGCATTTT
TRBV7-9	NA	TRBJ2-6	15	NA	CASSPLGEGANVLTF	TGTGCCAGCAGCCCTCTGGGGGAAGGGGCCAACGTCCTGACTTTC
TRBV7-9	few	TRBJ1-1	15	NA	CASSPTPVRNTEAFF	TGTGCCAGCAGCCCAACCCCGGTTAGGAACACTGAAGCTTTCTTT
TRBV19	NA	TRBJ1-2	15	NA	CASSSGLHGGYGYTF	TGTGCCAGTAGTTCCGGACTCCACGGAGGCTATGGCTACACCTTC
TRBV6-1	few	TRBJ2-7	13	NA	CASSDFRDHEQYF	TGTGCCAGCAGTGATTTCAGGGACCACGAGCAGTACTTC
TRBV5-1	NA	TRBJ2-1	16	TRBD2	CASSSPGLLSYNEQFF	TGCGCCAGCAGCTCTCCGGGACTACTTTCCTACAATGAGCAGTTCTTC
TRBV6-5	NA	TRBJ1-5	12	NA	CASSLGDQPQHF	TGTGCCAGCAGTTTGGGCGATCAGCCCCAGCATTTT
TRBV5-1	NA	TRBJ2-1	15	NA	CASSLAFLEYNEQFF	TGCGCCAGCAGCTTGGCCTTTCTAGAATACAATGAGCAGTTCTTC
TRBV6-1	NA	TRBJ2-1	15	NA	CASISPDLAANEQFF	TGTGCCAGCATTAGCCCTGACTTAGCGGCCAATGAGCAGTTCTTC
TRBV7-6	NA	TRBJ2-5	18	TRBD2	CASSSRTSGGYYQETQYF	TGTGCCAGCAGCTCACGGACTAGCGGGGGGTACTACCAAGAGACCCAGTACTTC
TRBV5-5	NA	TRBJ2-3	14	TRBD1	CASSSQGAGDTQYF	TGTGCCAGCAGCTCACAGGGGGCGGGAGATACGCAGTATTTT
TRBV18	NA	TRBJ1-1	15	TRBD1	CASQGQGAMNTEAFF	TGTGCCAGCCAAGGACAGGGGGCCATGAACACTGAAGCTTTCTTT
TRBV30	NA	TRBJ1-1	13	NA	CAWSEQGNTEAFF	TGTGCCTGGAGTGAACAAGGAAACACTGAAGCTTTCTTT
TRBV29-1	NA	TRBJ1-1	12	NA	CSSERDGLIAFF	TGCAGCTCAGAACGGGACGGACTTATAGCTTTCTTT
TRBV7-9	NA	TRBJ2-3	13	TRBD2	CATLAGVTDTQYF	TGTGCCACCCTGGCGGGAGTTACAGATACGCAGTATTTT
TRBV11-2	NA	TRBJ2-5	12	NA	CASMGDGETQYF	TGTGCCAGCATGGGAGATGGGGAGACCCAGTACTTC
TRBV14	NA	TRBJ1-5	13	NA	CASSRSSNQPQHF	TGTGCCAGCAGCCGTTCTAGCAATCAGCCCCAGCATTTT
TRBV19	once	TRBJ2-7	14	NA	CASSPKLSSYEQYF	TGTGCCAGTAGTCCCAAATTGAGCTCCTACGAGCAGTACTTC
TRBV6-5	few	TRBJ1-3	15	NA	CASSYSGVSGNTIYF	TGTGCCAGCAGTTACTCCGGCGTCTCTGGAAACACCATATATTTT
TRBV11-2	NA	TRBJ2-7	19	TRBD2	CASSPQWGRGGYLEGEQYF	TGTGCCAGCAGCCCCCAGTGGGGGCGGGGGGGCTATTTAGAGGGCGAGCAGTACTTC
TRBV11-2	NA	TRBJ2-3	13	NA	CASSLEETDTQYF	TGTGCCAGCAGCTTAGAAGAAACAGATACGCAGTATTTT
TRBV7-6	NA	TRBJ1-6	16	TRBD1	CASSLDGQTGRSPLHF	TGTGCCAGCAGCTTAGACGGCCAGACAGGGCGATCACCCCTCCACTTT
TRBV5-1	NA	TRBJ2-5	18	TRBD1	CASSSRAVGTGAQETQYF	TGCGCCAGCAGCTCGCGTGCGGTGGGGACAGGGGCCCAAGAGACCCAGTACTTC
TRBV7-2	NA	TRBJ1-1	15	NA	CASSFLDRDYTEAFF	TGTGCCAGCAGCTTTCTCGATCGGGACTACACTGAAGCTTTCTTT
TRBV7-8	NA	TRBJ2-5	21	TRBD2	CASSLRAPYGASGRASETQYF	TGTGCCAGCAGCTTAAGGGCCCCCTATGGTGCTAGCGGGAGGGCAAGTGAGACCCAGTACTTC
TRBV29-1	NA	TRBJ1-2	12	TRBD1	CSAPTGGYGYTF	TGCAGCGCCCCGACAGGGGGCTATGGCTACACCTTC
TRBV18	NA	TRBJ1-4	15	NA	CASSPEGQGSEKLFF	TGTGCCAGCTCACCAGAGGGCCAGGGTTCTGAAAAACTGTTTTTT
TRBV5-8	few	TRBJ2-7	15	TRBD1	CASSSQEGGGYEQYF	TGTGCCAGCAGCTCTCAGGAAGGGGGCGGCTACGAGCAGTACTTC
TRBV29-1	NA	TRBJ1-1	13	TRBD1	CSVEIHRGAEAFF	TGCAGCGTTGAAATTCACAGGGGGGCTGAAGCTTTCTTT
TRBV7-9	few	TRBJ2-7	15	NA	CASSLVALLSYEQYF	TGTGCCAGCAGCTTAGTAGCCTTACTCTCCTACGAGCAGTACTTC
TRBV5-4	NA	TRBJ2-7	15	TRBD1	CASSSGQGASYEQYF	TGTGCCAGCAGCTCCGGACAGGGGGCCTCTTACGAGCAGTACTTC
TRBV4-1	NA	TRBJ2-5	17	NA	CASSQGLKGPSQETQYF	TGCGCCAGCAGCCAAGGGTTAAAGGGACCAAGCCAAGAGACCCAGTACTTC
TRBV30	NA	TRBJ1-1	11	NA	CAWSSSTEAFF	TGTGCCTGGAGTAGTAGCACTGAAGCTTTCTTT
TRBV6-1	NA	TRBJ2-4	12	NA	CASEESKNIQYF	TGTGCCAGCGAGGAGTCCAAAAACATTCAGTACTTC
TRBV4-2	NA	TRBJ2-3	14	TRBD2	CASRTSGMGDTQYF	TGTGCCAGCCGGACTAGCGGGATGGGAGATACGCAGTATTTT
TRBV7-9	NA	TRBJ1-1	14	NA	CASSRGQGYTEAFF	TGTGCCAGCAGCCGGGGCCAAGGCTACACTGAAGCTTTCTTT
TRBV6-6	few	TRBJ1-2	14	NA	CASSYSPYNYGYTF	TGTGCCAGCAGTTACTCACCGTATAACTATGGCTACACCTTC
TRBV25-1	NA	TRBJ2-3	15	TRBD1	CASSETGYNTDTQYF	TGTGCCAGCAGTGAGACAGGGTACAACACAGATACGCAGTATTTT
TRBV18	NA	TRBJ1-2	15	TRBD1	CASSPPRQGPDGYTF	TGTGCCAGCTCACCACCAAGACAGGGGCCAGATGGCTACACCTTC
TRBV10-3	once	TRBJ1-2	14	NA	CAISREVTNYGYTF	TGTGCCATCAGTCGTGAGGTGACTAACTATGGCTACACCTTC
TRBV11-2	NA	TRBJ2-7	17	TRBD2	CASSLGTSGRGLWEQYF	TGTGCCAGCAGCTTAGGGACTAGCGGGAGAGGGCTTTGGGAGCAGTACTTC
TRBV4-1	NA	TRBJ1-2	15	NA	CASSQEGVGGYGYTF	TGCGCCAGCAGCCAAGAAGGGGTTGGGGGCTATGGCTACACCTTC